Presented here are 8 T cell receptor beta chains from one specimen sequenced in a study of Ad26.COV2.S vaccination and SARS-CoV-2 variants. Generated by immunoSEQ multiplex PCR, the TCRdb table keeps only in-frame clones and is missing some. The sample holds around 340,000 clones, more than 85% seen once. Treatment denoted: over 15 received Ad26.COV2.S at low or high dose, single or two shots; a few received placebo; per-sample allocation not given. It was on day 63 after the first vaccine or placebo injection that samples were taken. The source was peripheral blood, collected in a trial of Ad26.COV2.S vaccine versus placebo. These receptors originate from a person between 18 and 65 years old who received the Ad26.COV2.S COVID-19 vaccine or a placebo.

The chain uses TRBV23-1 and TRBJ1-4; D might be TRBD1 (5 bases). TRBV23-1 is labeled an ORF, and its function is uncertain. V was clipped by 0 bases and J by 0 bases, with 8 bases between them. The CDR3 is 16 residues long. DNA of the CDR3: TGCGCCAGCAGTCAATCATTAGGGGCAACTAATGAAAAACTGTTTTTT. Residues: CASSQSLGATNEKLFF.

This chain connects TRBV19 to TRBJ1-5; D is unresolved. The CDR3 spans 12 residues. CDR1 and CDR2 (germline): LNHDA, SQIVND (reference sequence). The ends were cut back, 7 bases at V and 9 bases at J, with 13 bases in the middle. Written as DNA, the CDR3 is TGTGCCAGTAATTCCCGCTGGGGGCCCCAGCATTTT. It is translated as CASNSRWGPQHF.

V gene TRBV14 combines with J gene TRBJ1-5, with D possibly matching TRBD1 (6 bases). CDR3 length: 15 amino acids. Germline CDR1 is SGHDN and CDR2 is FVKESK. Trimming removed 0 bases from V and 7 bases from J, with 13 bases in between. CDR3 sequence: CASSQDPAGEQPQHF. The CDR3 DNA reads TGTGCCAGCAGCCAAGATCCGGCAGGGGAACAGCCCCAGCATTTT. Drawing the rest from reference TRBV14 and TRBJ1-5, the complete variable domain is EAGVTQFPSHSVIEKGQTVTLRCDPISGHDNLYWYRRVMGKEIKFLLHFVKESKQDESGMPNNRFLAERTGGTYSTLKVQPAELEDSGVYFCASSQDPAGEQPQHFGDGTRLSIL.

This clone was picked up a small number of times. CDR3: CASSPLTRGPDEQYF. The CDR3 DNA sequence: TGTGCCAGCTCACCTTTAACCAGGGGGCCGGACGAGCAGTACTTC. The chain couples TRBV18 to TRBJ2-7; TRBD1 matches 8 bases. CDR3 length: 15 residues. V shed 3 bases and J 5 bases; nucleotides not matched to a gene: 9. Per the germline V gene, CDR1 is KGHSH and CDR2 is LQKENI.

V gene TRBV9 combines with J gene TRBJ1-6; 7 bases match TRBD1. The J segment lost 6 bases and the V segment lost 3 bases, leaving 6 bases of the junction unmatched. The CDR3 spans 15 residues. Germline assignment: CDR1 SGDLS and CDR2 YYNGEE. The CDR3 DNA follows: TGTGCCAGCAGCGCCAAGACAGGGCGTAATTCACCCCTCCACTTT. Translated: CASSAKTGRNSPLHF.

The V and J genes are TRBV5-6 and TRBJ2-2; no definite D call. The V end lost 5 bases, the J end lost 3 bases, and 5 bases lay between the germline ends. The CDR3 extends over 12 amino acids. CDR1 SGHDT and CDR2 YYEEEE come from the germline V gene. The CDR3 DNA reads as TGTGCCAGCAGGAGAGACACCGGGGAGCTGTTTTTT. It specifies CASRRDTGELFF.

This rearrangement joins TRBV6-5 to TRBJ1-6; maybe TRBD1 (5 bases). Germline loops: CDR1 MNHEY, CDR2 SVGAGI. The CDR3 spans 15 residues. Trimming cost V 6 bases and J 3 bases, with 12 bases left between them. This CDR3 reads CASSAGTVYNSPLHF. The CDR3 DNA reads as TGTGCCAGCAGCGCAGGGACCGTCTATAATTCACCCCTCCACTTT.

The chain is built from TRBV3-1 (or the pseudogene TRBV3-2) and TRBJ2-4, with 7 bases matching TRBD1. The CDR3 contains 13 residues. With V trimmed by 4 bases and J by 9 bases, 6 bases remained unmatched. From germline, CDR1 is LGHDT and CDR2 YNNKEL (reference sequence). The chain's CDR3 is CASSRRDSTIQYF. CDR3 sequence (DNA): TGTGCCAGCAGCCGACGGGACAGCACCATTCAGTACTTC.